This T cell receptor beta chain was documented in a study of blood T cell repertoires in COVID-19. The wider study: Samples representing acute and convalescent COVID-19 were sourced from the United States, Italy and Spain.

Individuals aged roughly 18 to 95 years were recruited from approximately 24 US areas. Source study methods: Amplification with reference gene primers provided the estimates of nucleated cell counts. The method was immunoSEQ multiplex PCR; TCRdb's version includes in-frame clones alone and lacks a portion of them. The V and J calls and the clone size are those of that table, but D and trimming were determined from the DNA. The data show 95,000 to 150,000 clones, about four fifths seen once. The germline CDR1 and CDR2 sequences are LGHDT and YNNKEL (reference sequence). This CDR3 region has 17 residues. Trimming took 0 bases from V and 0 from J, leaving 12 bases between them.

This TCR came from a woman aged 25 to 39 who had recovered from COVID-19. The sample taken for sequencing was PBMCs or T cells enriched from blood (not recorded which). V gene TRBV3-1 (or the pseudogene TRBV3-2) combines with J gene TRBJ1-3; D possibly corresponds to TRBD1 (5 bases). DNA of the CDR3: TGTGCCAGCAGCCAAGAGACAGCCCTTAGCTCTGGAAACACCATATATTTT. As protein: CASSQETALSSGNTIYF.